This T cell receptor beta chain was recovered during a study of blood T cell repertoires in COVID-19. About the research overall: T cells, B-cell-depleted T cells, or PBMCs provided the cDNA or gDNA that served as material.

This CDR3 is built from 17 residues. Germline CDR1 SGHDT, CDR2 YYEEEE. V was clipped by 3 bases and J by 2 bases; unmatched bases: 11. Authors' analysis steps: Amplification from reference gene primers served as the basis for estimated nucleated cell counts. The protocol was immunoSEQ multiplex PCR, while the TCRdb copy is restricted to in-frame clones and leaves out a portion. The DNA gave D and trimming, while V, J and clone size come from that table. In the table there are 80,000 to 100,000 clones, around four fifths of which are singletons. This TCR derives from a human donor in a cohort sampled during active COVID-19. The material sequenced was peripheral blood. The rearrangement links TRBV5-6 to TRBJ2-1; 7 bases are a match to TRBD1. The CDR3: CASSSRQGRTAYNEQFF. The CDR3 nucleotides are TGTGCCAGCAGCTCTCGACAGGGAAGAACCGCCTACAATGAGCAGTTCTTC.